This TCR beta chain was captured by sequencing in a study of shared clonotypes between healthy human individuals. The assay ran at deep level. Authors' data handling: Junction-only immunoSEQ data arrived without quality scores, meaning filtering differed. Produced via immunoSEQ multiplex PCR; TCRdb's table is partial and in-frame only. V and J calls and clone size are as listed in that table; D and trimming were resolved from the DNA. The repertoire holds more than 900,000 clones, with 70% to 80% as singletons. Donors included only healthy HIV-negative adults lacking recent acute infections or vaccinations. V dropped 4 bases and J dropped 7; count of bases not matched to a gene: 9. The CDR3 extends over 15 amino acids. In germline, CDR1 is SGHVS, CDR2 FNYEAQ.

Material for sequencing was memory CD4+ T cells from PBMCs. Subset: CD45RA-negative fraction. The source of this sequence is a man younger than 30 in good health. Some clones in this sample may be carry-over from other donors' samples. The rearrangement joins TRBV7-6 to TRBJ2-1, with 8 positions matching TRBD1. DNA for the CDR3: TGTGCCAGCAGCTCCCAAGGGCAGGGGGCGAATGAGCAGTTCTTC. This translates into CASSSQGQGANEQFF.